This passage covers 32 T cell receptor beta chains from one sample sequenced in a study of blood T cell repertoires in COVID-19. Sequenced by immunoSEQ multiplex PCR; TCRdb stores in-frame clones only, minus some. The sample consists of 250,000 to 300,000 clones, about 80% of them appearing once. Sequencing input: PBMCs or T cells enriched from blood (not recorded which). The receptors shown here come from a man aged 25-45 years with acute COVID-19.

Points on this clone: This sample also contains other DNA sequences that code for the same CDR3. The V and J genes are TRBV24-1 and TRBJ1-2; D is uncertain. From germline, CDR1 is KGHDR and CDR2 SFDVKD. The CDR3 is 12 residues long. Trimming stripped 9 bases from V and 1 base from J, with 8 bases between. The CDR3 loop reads CATSPSNYGYTF. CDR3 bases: TGTGCCACCTCACCGAGTAACTATGGCTACACCTTC.

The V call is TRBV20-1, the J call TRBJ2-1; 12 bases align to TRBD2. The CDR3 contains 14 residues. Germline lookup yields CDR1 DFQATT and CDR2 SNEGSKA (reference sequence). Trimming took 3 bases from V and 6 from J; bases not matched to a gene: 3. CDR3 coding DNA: TGCAGTGCTAGTAAACTAGCGGGAGGCAATGAGCAGTTCTTC. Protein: CSASKLAGGNEQFF.

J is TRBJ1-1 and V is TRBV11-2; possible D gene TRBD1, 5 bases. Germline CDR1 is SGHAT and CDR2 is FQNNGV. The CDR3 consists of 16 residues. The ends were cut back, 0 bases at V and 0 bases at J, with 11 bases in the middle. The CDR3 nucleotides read TGTGCCAGCAGCTTAGAGGGGGGACTCGTGAACACTGAAGCTTTCTTT. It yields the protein CASSLEGGLVNTEAFF.

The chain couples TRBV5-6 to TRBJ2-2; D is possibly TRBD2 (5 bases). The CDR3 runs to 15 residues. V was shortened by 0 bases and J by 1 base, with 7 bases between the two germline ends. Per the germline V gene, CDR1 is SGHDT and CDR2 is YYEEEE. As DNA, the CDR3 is TGTGCCAGCAGCTTGGCGGGGAGGAACACCGGGGAGCTGTTTTTT. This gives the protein CASSLAGRNTGELFF.

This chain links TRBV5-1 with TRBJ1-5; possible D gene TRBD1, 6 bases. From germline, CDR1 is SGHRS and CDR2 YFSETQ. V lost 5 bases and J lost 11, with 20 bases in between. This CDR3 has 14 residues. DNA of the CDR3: TGCGCCAGCAGTCCTGGGGGGGGCGCAGAGTCCCAGCATTTT. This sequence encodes CASSPGGGAESQHF.

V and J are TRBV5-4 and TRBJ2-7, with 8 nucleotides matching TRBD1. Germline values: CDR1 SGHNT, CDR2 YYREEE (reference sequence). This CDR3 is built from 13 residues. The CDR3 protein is CASSLSTGQGLDV. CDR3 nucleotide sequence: TGTGCCAGCAGCTTATCCACCGGACAGGGCTTGGACGTC.

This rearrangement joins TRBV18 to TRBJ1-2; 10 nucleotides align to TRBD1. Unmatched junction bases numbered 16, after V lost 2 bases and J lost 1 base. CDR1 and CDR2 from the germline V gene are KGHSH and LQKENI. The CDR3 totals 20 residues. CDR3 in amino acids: CASSPSLSAGTGVFNYGYTF. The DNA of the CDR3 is TGTGCCAGCTCACCATCTCTTTCTGCCGGGACAGGGGTTTTTAACTATGGCTACACCTTC.

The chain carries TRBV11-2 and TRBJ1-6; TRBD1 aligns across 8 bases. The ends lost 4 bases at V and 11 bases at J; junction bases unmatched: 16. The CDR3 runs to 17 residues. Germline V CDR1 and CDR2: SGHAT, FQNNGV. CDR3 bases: TGTGCCAGCAGCTCCGAATTGCAGGGGGCGCTTTTGACACCCCTCCACTTT. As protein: CASSSELQGALLTPLHF.

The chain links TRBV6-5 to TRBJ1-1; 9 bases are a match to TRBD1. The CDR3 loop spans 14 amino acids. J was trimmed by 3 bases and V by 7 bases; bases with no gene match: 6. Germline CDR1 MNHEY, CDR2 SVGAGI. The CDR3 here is CASTGTGTYTEAFF. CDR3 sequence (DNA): TGTGCCAGCACCGGGACAGGGACTTACACTGAAGCTTTCTTT.

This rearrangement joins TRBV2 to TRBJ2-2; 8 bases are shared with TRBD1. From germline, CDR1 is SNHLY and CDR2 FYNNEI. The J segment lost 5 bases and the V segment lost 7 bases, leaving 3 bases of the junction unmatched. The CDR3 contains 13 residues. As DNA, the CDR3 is TGTGCCAGCAACAGACAGGGGACCGGGGAGCTGTTTTTT. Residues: CASNRQGTGELFF.

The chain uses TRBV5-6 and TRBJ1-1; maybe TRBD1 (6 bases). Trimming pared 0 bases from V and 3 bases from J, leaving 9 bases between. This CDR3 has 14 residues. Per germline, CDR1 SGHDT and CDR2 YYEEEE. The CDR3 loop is CASSLGQAYTEAFF. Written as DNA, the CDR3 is TGTGCCAGCAGCTTGGGACAGGCCTACACTGAAGCTTTCTTT.

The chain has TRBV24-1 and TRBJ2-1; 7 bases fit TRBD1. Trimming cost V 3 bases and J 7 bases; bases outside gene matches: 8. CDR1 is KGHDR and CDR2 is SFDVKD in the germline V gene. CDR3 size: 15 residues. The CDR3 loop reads CATSDQTGFGNEQFF. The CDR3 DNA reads TGTGCCACCAGTGATCAGACAGGGTTTGGGAATGAGCAGTTCTTC.

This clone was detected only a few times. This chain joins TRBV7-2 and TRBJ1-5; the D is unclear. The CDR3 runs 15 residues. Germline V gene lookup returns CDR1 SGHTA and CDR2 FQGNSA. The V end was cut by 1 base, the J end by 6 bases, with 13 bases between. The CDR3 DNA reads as TGTGCCAGCAGCTTAGTTTCGGTGGAGGTTCAGCCCCAGCATTTT. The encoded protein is CASSLVSVEVQPQHF.

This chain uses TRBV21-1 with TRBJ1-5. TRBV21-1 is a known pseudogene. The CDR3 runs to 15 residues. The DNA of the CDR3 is TGTGCCAGCAGCAAAGAACGCGGGAGTATTCAGCCCCAGCATTTT. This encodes CASSKERGSIQPQHF.

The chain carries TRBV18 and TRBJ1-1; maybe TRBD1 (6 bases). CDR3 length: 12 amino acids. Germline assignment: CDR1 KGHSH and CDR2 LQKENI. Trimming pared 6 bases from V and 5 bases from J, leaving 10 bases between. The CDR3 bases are TGTGCCAGCTCGCCTCAGGGGACTGAAGCTTTCTTT. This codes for CASSPQGTEAFF.

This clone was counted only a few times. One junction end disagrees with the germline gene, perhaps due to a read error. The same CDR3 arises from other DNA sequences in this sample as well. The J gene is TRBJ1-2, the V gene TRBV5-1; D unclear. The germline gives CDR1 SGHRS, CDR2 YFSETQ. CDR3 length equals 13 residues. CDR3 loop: CASSLVGDYGYTF. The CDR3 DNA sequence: TGTGCCAGCAGCTTGGTCGGGGACTATGGCTACACCTTC. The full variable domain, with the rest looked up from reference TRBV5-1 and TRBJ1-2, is KAGVTQTPRYLIKTRGQQVTLSCSPISGHRSVSWYQQTPGQGLQFLFEYFSETQRNKGNFPGRFSGRQFSNSRSEMNVSTLELGDSALYLCASSLVGDYGYTFGSGTRLTVV.

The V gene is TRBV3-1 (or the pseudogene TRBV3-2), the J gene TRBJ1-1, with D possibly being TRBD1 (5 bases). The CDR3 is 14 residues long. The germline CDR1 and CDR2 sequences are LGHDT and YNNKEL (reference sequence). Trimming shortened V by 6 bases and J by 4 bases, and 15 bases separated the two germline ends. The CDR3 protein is CASRRGGEGTEAFF. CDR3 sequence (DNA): TGTGCCAGCAGGCGCGGGGGGGAGGGCACTGAAGCTTTCTTT.

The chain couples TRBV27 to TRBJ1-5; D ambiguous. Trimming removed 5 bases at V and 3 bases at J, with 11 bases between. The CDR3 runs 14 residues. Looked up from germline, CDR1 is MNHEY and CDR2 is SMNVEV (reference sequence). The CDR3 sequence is CASSRWANNQPQHF. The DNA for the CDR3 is TGTGCCAGCAGTCGTTGGGCGAACAATCAGCCCCAGCATTTT.

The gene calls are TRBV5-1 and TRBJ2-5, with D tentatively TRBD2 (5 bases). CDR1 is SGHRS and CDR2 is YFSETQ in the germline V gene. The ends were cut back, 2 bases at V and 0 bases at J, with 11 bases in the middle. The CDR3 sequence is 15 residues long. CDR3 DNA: TGCGCCAGCAGCTTAAAAGGTAGCGACCAAGAGACCCAGTACTTC. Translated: CASSLKGSDQETQYF.

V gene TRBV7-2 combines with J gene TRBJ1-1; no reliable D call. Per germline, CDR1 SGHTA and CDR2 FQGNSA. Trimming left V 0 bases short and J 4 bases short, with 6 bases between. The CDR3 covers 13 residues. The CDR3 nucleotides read TGTGCCAGCAGCTTAGCGGCTCCCACTGAAGCTTTCTTT. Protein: CASSLAAPTEAFF.

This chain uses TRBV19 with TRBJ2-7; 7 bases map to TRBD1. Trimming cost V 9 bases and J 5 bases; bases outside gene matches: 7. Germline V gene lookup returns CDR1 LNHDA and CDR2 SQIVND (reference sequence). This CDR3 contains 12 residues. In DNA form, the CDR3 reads TGTGCCAGGCGGACAGGTAACCACGAGCAGTACGTC. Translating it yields CARRTGNHEQYV.

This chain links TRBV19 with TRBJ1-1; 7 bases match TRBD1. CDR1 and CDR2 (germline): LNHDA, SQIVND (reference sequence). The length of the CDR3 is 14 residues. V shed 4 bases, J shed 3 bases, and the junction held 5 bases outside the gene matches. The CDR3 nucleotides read TGTGCCAGTAGTACAGGGGGGAGTCACACTGAAGCTTTCTTT. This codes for CASSTGGSHTEAFF.

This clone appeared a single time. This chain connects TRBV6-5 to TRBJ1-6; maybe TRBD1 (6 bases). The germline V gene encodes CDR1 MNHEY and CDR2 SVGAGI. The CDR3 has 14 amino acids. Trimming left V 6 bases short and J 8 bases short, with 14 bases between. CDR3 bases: TGTGCCAGCAGAATGACAGGCCGGGATTCACCCCTCCACTTT. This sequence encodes CASRMTGRDSPLHF.

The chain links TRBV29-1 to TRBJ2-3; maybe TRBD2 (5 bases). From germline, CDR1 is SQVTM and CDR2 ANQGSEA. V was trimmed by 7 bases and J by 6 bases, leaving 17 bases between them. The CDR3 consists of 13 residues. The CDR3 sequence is CSAEGGSRDTQYF. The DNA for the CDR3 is TGCAGCGCCGAAGGCGGGTCGAGGGATACGCAGTATTTT.

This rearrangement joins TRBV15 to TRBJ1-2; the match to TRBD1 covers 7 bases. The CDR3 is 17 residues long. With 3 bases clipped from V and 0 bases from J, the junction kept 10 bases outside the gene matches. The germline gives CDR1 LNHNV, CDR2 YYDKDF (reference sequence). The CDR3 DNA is TGTGCCACCAGCAGCCCCCTAGGGACAGATTCTAACTATGGCTACACCTTC. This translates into CATSSPLGTDSNYGYTF.

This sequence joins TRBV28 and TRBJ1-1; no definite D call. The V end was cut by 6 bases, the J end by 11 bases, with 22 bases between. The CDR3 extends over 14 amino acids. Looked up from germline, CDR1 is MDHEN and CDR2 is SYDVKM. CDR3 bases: TGTGCCAGCAGGGTTCTACACTCGGGCTCGGGGGCTTTCTTT. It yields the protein CASRVLHSGSGAFF.

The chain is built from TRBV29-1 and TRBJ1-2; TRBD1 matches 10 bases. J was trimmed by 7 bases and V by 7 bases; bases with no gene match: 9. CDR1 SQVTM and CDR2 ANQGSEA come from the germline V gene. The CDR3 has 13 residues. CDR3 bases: TGCAGCGCCCGTGACAGGGGGCTCGGTGGCTACACCTTC. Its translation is CSARDRGLGGYTF.

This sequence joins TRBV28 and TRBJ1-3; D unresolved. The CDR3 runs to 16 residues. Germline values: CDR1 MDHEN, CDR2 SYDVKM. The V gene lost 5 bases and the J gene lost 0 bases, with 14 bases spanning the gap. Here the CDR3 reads CASSDLWETSGNTIYF. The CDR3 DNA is TGTGCCAGCAGTGACCTTTGGGAGACCTCTGGAAACACCATATATTTT. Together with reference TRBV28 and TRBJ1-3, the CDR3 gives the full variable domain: DVKVTQSSRYLVKRTGEKVFLECVQDMDHENMFWYRQDPGLGLRLIYFSYDVKMKEKGDIPEGYSVSREKKERFSLILESASTNQTSMYLCASSDLWETSGNTIYFGEGSWLTVV.

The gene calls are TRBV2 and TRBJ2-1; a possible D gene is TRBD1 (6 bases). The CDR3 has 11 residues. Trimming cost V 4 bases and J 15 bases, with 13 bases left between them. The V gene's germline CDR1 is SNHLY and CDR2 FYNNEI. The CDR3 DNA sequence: TGTGCCAGCAGTGCCTTGGGGGCTCGGTTCTTC. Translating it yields CASSALGARFF.

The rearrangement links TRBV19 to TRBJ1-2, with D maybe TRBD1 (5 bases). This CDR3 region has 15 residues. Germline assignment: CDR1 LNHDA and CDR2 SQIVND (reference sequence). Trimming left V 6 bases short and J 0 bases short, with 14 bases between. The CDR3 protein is CASSPLTASNYGYTF. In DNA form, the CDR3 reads TGTGCCAGTAGCCCTCTGACAGCCTCTAACTATGGCTACACCTTC.

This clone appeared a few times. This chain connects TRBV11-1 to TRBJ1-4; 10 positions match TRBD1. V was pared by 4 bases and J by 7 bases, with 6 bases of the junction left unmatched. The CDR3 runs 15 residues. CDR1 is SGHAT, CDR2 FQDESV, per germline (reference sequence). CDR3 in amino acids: CASSSRDRGGEKLFF. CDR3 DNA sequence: TGTGCCAGCAGCTCACGGGACAGGGGCGGTGAAAAACTGTTTTTT.

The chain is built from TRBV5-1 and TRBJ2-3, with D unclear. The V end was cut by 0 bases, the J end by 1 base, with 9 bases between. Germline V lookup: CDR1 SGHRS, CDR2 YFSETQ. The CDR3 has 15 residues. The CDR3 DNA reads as TGCGCCAGCAGCTTGGAGCCTATCGGCACAGATACGCAGTATTTT. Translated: CASSLEPIGTDTQYF. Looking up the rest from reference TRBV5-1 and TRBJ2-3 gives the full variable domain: KAGVTQTPRYLIKTRGQQVTLSCSPISGHRSVSWYQQTPGQGLQFLFEYFSETQRNKGNFPGRFSGRQFSNSRSEMNVSTLELGDSALYLCASSLEPIGTDTQYFGPGTRLTVL.